This T cell receptor (beta chain) was captured in a study of brain T cells in children with intractable seizures. Study-wide points: Pre-surgery blood may have been undersampled, hiding some clones.

Germline-derived CDR1 and CDR2 are LGHDT and YNNKEL (reference sequence). This CDR3 contains 13 residues. V was cut by 0 bases and J by 7 bases, with 8 bases left in between. As concerns this clone: Its antigen is unidentified.

Here immunoSEQ multiplex PCR was the method, and the copy in TCRdb shows in-frame clones only, minus some. Of about 64,000 clones detected, more than 95% appear once; the ten largest clones hold around 0.4%. Surgery cases with the highest brain T cell transcript signatures were chosen for sequencing. This TCR was recovered from a boy in the first two years of life with focal cortical dysplasia and intractable seizures. Sequencing was performed on peripheral blood, taken at surgery. The gene calls are TRBV3-1 (or the pseudogene TRBV3-2) and TRBJ2-3; perhaps D is TRBD1 or TRBD2 (5 bases each). CDR3: CASSQEWGYTQYF. Here the CDR3 DNA reads TGTGCCAGCAGCCAAGAATGGGGGTATACGCAGTATTTT.